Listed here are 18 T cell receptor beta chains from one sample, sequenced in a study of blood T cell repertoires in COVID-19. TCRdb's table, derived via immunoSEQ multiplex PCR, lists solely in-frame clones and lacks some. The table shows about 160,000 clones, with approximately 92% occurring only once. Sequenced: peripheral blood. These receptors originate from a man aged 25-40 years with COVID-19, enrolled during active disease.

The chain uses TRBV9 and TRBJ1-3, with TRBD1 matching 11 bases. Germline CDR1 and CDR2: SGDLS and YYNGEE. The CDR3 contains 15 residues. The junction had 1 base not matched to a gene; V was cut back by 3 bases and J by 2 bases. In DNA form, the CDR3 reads TGTGCCAGCAGCGGGACAGGGGGCGCTGGAAACACCATATATTTT. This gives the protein CASSGTGGAGNTIYF.

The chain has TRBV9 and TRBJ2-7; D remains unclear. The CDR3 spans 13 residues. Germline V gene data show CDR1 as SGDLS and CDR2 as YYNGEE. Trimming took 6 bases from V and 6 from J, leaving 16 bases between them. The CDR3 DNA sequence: TGTGCCAGCAACAACCCCGAGGCGGCCGAGCAGTACTTC. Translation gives CASNNPEAAEQYF.

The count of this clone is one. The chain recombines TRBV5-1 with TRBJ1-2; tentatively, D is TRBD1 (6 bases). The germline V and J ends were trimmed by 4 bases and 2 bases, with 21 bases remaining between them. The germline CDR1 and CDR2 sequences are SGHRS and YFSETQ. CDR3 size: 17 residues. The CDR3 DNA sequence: TGCGCCAGCAGCCCCCGGGACACCGAGCTCCGCAACTATGGCTACACCTTC. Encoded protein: CASSPRDTELRNYGYTF.

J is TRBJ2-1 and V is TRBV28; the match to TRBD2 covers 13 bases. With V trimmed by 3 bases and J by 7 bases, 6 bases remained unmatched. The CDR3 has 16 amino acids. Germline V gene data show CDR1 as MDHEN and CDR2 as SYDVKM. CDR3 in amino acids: CASSLWTSGRGNEQFF. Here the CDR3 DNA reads TGTGCCAGCAGTTTGTGGACTAGCGGGAGAGGGAATGAGCAGTTCTTC.

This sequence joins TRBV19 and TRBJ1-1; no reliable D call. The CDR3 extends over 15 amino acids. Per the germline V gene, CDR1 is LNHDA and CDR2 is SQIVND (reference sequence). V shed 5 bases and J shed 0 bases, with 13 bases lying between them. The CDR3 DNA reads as TGTGCCAGTAGTCCCCCTCGGGTTATGAACACTGAAGCTTTCTTT. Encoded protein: CASSPPRVMNTEAFF. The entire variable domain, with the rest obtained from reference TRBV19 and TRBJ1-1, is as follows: DGGITQSPKYLFRKEGQNVTLSCEQNLNHDAMYWYRQDPGQGLRLIYYSQIVNDFQKGDIAEGYSVSREKKESFPLTVTSAQKNPTAFYLCASSPPRVMNTEAFFGQGTRLTVV.

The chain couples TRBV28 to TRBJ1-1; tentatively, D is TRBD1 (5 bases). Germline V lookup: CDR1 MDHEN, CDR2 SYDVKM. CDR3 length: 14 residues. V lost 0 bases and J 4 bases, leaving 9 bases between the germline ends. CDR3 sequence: CASSLWGGSTEAFF. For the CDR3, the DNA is TGTGCCAGCAGTTTATGGGGGGGAAGCACTGAAGCTTTCTTT.

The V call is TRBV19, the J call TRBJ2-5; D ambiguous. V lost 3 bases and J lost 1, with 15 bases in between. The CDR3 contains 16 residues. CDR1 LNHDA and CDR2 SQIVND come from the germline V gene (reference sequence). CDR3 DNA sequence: TGTGCCAGTAGTATGAGCGCCGTTACGCTCCAAGAGACCCAGTACTTC. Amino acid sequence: CASSMSAVTLQETQYF.

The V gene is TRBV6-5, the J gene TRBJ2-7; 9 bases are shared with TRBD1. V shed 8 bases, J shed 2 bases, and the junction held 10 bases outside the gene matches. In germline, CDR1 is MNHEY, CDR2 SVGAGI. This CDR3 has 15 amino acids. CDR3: CASLPGTGSTYEQYF. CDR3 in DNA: TGTGCCAGCCTCCCAGGGACAGGGTCCACCTACGAGCAGTACTTC.

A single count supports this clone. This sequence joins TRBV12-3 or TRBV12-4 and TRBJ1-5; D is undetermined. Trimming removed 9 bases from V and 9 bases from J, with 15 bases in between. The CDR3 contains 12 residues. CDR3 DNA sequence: TGTGCCAGTATTCCGTACAACCCGCCCCAGCATTTT. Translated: CASIPYNPPQHF.

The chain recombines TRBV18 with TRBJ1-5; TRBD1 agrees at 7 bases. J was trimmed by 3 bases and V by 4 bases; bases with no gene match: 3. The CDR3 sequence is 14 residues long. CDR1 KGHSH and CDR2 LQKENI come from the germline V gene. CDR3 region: CASSRTGVNQPQHF. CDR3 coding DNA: TGTGCCAGCTCACGCACAGGGGTCAATCAGCCCCAGCATTTT.

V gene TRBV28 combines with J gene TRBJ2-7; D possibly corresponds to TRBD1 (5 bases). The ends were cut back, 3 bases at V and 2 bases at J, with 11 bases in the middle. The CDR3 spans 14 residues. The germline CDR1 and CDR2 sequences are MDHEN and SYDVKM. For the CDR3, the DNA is TGTGCCAGCAGTTTCCCAGGGAACACCTACGAGCAGTACTTC. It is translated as CASSFPGNTYEQYF.

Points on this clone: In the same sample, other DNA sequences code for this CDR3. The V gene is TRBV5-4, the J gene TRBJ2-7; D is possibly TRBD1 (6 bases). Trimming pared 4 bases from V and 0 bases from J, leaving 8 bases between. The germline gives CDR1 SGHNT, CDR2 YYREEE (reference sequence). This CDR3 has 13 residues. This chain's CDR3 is CASSLRGSYEQYF. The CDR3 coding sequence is TGTGCCAGCAGCCTCAGGGGCTCCTACGAGCAGTACTTC.

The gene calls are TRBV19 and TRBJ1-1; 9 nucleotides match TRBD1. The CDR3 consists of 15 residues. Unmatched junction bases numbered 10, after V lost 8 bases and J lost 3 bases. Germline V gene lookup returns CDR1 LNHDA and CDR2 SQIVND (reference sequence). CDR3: CASERDREGDTEAFF. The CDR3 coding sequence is TGTGCCAGTGAAAGGGACAGGGAAGGGGACACTGAAGCTTTCTTT.

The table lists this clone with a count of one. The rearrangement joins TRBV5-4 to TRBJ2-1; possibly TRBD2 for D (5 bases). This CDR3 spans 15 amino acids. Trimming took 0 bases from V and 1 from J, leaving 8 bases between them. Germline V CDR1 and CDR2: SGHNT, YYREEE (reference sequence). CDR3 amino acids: CASSLDGVSYNEQFF. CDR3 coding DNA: TGTGCCAGCAGCTTGGACGGGGTATCCTACAATGAGCAGTTCTTC.

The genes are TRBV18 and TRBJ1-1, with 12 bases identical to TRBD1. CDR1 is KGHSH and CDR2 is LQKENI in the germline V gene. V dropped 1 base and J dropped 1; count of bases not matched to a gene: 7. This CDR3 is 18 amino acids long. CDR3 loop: CASSPQGTGGRKNTEAFF. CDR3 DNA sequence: TGTGCCAGCTCACCACAAGGGACAGGGGGCCGAAAGAACACTGAAGCTTTCTTT.

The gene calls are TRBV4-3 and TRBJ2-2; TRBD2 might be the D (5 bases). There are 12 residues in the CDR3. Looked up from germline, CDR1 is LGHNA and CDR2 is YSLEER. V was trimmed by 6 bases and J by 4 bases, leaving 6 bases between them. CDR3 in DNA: TGCGCCAGCAGGAGCGGCACCGGGGAGCTGTTTTTT. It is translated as CASRSGTGELFF.

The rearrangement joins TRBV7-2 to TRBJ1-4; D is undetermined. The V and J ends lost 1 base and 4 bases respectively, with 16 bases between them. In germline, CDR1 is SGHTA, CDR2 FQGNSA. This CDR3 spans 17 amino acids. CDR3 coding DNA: TGTGCCAGCAGCTTAGGGCCAGCTCGGGGATTTAATGAAAAACTGTTTTTT. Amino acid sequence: CASSLGPARGFNEKLFF.

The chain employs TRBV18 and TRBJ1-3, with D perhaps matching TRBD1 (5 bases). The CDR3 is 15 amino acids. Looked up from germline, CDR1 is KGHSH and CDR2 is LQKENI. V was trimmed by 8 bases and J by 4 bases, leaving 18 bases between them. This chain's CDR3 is CASLTDMTRGNTIYF. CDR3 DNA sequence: TGTGCCAGCCTAACGGACATGACGCGAGGAAACACCATATATTTT.